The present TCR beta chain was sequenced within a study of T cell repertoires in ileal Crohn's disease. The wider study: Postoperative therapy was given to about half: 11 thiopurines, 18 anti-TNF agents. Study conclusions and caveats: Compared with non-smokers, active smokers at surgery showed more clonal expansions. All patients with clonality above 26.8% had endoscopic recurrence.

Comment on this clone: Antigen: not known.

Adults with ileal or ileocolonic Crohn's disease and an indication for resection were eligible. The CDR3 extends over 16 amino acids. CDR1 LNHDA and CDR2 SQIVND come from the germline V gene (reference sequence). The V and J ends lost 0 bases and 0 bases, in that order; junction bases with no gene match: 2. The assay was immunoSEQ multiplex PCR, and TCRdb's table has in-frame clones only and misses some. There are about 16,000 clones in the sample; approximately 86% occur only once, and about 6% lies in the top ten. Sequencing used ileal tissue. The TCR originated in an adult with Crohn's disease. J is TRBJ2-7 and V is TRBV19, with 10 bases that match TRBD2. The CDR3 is CASSIDLAGASYEQYF. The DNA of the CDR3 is TGTGCCAGTAGTATAGATCTAGCGGGAGCCTCCTACGAGCAGTACTTC.